Presented here are 3 T cell receptor beta chains from one specimen sequenced in a study of CD8 T cells in Susac syndrome. RNA was extracted with the RNeasy kit, and a quantity of about 0.45 to 1 ug was reverse transcribed using random hexamers. Each CDR3 protein is one row after TCRdb ran MiXCR on the immunoSEQ multiplex PCR reads. The table records about 50,000 distinct CDR3 sequences, about 92% of them present only once. The specimen sequenced was CD8+ T cells from PBMCs. These receptors were taken from a human donor with multiple sclerosis.

The chain has TRBV19 and TRBJ2-1; 9 bases map to TRBD2. Per the germline V gene, CDR1 is LNHDA and CDR2 is SQIVND (reference sequence). V dropped 5 bases and J dropped 6; count of bases not matched to a gene: 11. The CDR3 contains 16 residues. CDR3 in DNA: TGTGCCAGTAGTCAGGCTAGCGGGGCGTATAGCAATGAGCAGTTCTTC. Translation gives CASSQASGAYSNEQFF. Variable domain in full (rest from reference TRBV19 and TRBJ2-1): DGGITQSPKYLFRKEGQNVTLSCEQNLNHDAMYWYRQDPGQGLRLIYYSQIVNDFQKGDIAEGYSVSREKKESFPLTVTSAQKNPTAFYLCASSQASGAYSNEQFFGPGTRLTVL.

The chain links TRBV12-3 or TRBV12-4 to TRBJ2-1; perhaps D is TRBD1 or TRBD2 (5 bases each). Trimming took off 3 bases at V and 6 bases at J, with 12 bases between the two ends. This CDR3 is built from 14 residues. CDR3: CASSFGGLGNEQFF. CDR3 DNA: TGTGCCAGCAGTTTTGGGGGTCTTGGCAATGAGCAGTTCTTC.

The chain carries TRBV12-5 and TRBJ2-1, with TRBD2 as a possible D gene (6 bases). The V gene's germline CDR1 is LGHNT and CDR2 FRNRAP. The CDR3 spans 12 residues. V lost 6 bases and J lost 6, with 9 bases in between. The CDR3 sequence: CASGGGSNEQFF. The CDR3 bases are TGTGCTAGTGGGGGGGGAAGCAATGAGCAGTTCTTC.